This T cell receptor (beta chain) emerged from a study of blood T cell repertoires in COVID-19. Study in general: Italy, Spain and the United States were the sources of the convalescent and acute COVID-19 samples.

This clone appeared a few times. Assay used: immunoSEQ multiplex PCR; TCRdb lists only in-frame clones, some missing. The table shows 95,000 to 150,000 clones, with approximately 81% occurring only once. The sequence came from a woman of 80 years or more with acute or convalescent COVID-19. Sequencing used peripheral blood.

As DNA, the CDR3 is TGTGCCATCAGTGAGATGGGTATAGCGGGGGGGTACGAGCAGTACTTC. Its protein product is CAISEMGIAGGYEQYF. The chain recombines TRBV10-3 with TRBJ2-7; TRBD2 aligns across 11 bases. The V and J ends lost 2 bases and 4 bases, in that order; junction bases with no gene match: 7. There are 16 residues in the CDR3. The V gene's germline CDR1 is ENHRY and CDR2 SYGVKD.